The clone carrying this T cell receptor (beta chain) showed up many times. The entry originates in a study of early T cells in non-severe SARS-CoV-2 infection. TCRdb processed the 5' RACE reads anew with MiXCR; each CDR3 protein has one entry. The sample holds approximately 80,000 distinct CDR3 sequences; about 11% are singletons and the top ten take more than 10%. Germline loops: CDR1 SGHTA, CDR2 FQGNSA. V lost 4 bases to trimming and J lost 7 bases, with 10 bases between them. This CDR3 comprises 12 residues. V and J are TRBV7-2 and TRBJ1-2; D is perhaps TRBD1 (6 bases). This sequence was found in an adult who was a healthcare worker with PCR-confirmed SARS-CoV-2 infection or an uninfected control (not recorded which). The sequenced sample was whole blood, obtained at baseline. The CDR3 is CASSYTGTGYTF. The CDR3 DNA follows: TGTGCCAGCAGCTACACAGGGACTGGCTACACCTTC.